Given below is one TCR beta chain in context. This clone was seen a few times. There is no known antigen for this receptor. It has no much larger one-base neighbor in the sample; base qualities were not kept. This sample is drawn from a study of glioma-infiltrating T cells after dendritic cell vaccination (dated by TCRdb to 2016 to 2018). For context, the study as a whole: Of the approximately 15 glioblastoma patients in the cohort, all drawn from Phase I and II dendritic cell vaccination trials, 9 were newly diagnosed and 6 had recurrent disease. Survival after dendritic cell vaccination was correlated with TCR sequencing metrics, including TIL content and tumor-blood repertoire overlap. In glioblastoma patients vaccinated with dendritic cells, deep sequencing of TCR beta CDR3 regions served to measure the amount of tumor-infiltrating lymphocytes and to compare repertoires between tumor and blood. To make the vaccine, monocyte-derived dendritic cells were cultured for 7 to 8 days with IL-4 and GM-CSF and then pulsed overnight with autologous tumor lysate. Each patient was given three intradermal dendritic cell vaccine injections, spaced two weeks apart, in the arm below the axilla. Autologous tumor lysate-pulsed dendritic cell vaccination was administered to the patients between about 2002 and 2012.

The immunoSEQ assay amplified TCRB CDR3 regions from roughly 2 micrograms of genomic DNA, or from all available DNA when less than that amount was available. For multiplex PCR, 60 forward primers for TCR V beta segments and 13 reverse primers for J beta segments were used. To estimate reads per starting template, synthetic control templates were spiked into each sample at limiting dilution. Sequencing produced 87 bp reads on the Illumina HiSeq System. As for the original processing: To remove PCR and sequencing errors, closely related sequences were merged with a nearest neighbor algorithm. TCR overlap was defined as the percentage of unique tumor TCR beta sequences that were also found in the peripheral blood of the same patient. Drawn from immuneACCESS, this table holds only the in-frame rearrangements with V and J called that TCRdb kept. Clones are partly lost; checked studies trace under half to an unresolved V gene and leave the rest unexplained. That table furnishes V, J and clone size, whereas the DNA furnished D and trimming. This sample has approximately 64,000 clones in its table, and 82% of those were observed once. The ten largest account for 9.2% of the sample.

What the research found in general, with its limitations: After dendritic cell vaccination, a higher estimated pretreatment TIL content predicted longer time to progression and overall survival. The three-group TCR overlap response model was described as speculative and requiring prospective validation. The cohort was small and heterogeneous, and full blood and tumor sets were available for few patients, with initial-recurrent tumor pairs available for even fewer patients. No direct relationship between TCR clonality and survival was found, suggesting that a diverse polyclonal response may matter.

The germline V gene gives CDR1 as SNHLY and CDR2 as FYNNEI. V loses 6 bases, J loses 8 bases, and the germline ends lie 10 bases apart. The CDR3 runs 12 amino acids, cysteine and phenylalanine included. The read is trimmed to its CDR3 DNA, 36 bases read in frame from base 1. Patients were selected on the basis of adequate residual fresh-frozen tumor tissue and more than two years of available survival data. Although molecular status otherwise differed among the glioblastoma patients, no patient had an isocitrate dehydrogenase mutation. PBMC were collected before vaccination, two weeks after the third vaccination, and at tumor progression if progression occurred. The Qiagen DNeasy Blood extraction Kit was used for extraction of genomic DNA.

The starting material was blood, obtained before dendritic cell vaccination. The source of this sequence is a human donor with glioblastoma. The V gene is TRBV2 and the J gene is TRBJ1-4; the D gene cannot be named for sure. The CDR3 loop reads CASRASVEKLFF. The DNA sequence is given as TGTGCCAGCAGGGCCTCAGTCGAAAAACTGTTTTTT.